This T cell receptor beta chain was sequenced for a study of a mutant IDH1 vaccine in newly diagnosed glioma. The junction had 7 bases not matched to a gene; V was cut back by 8 bases and J by 6 bases. The CDR3 sequence is 14 residues long. In germline, CDR1 is MGHDK, CDR2 SYGVNS. Time point here: baseline, week 1 (first vaccination visit). Treatment of the sample: pre-vaccination baseline after standard-of-care therapy. The data were produced by immunoSEQ multiplex PCR, yet TCRdb's version contains in-frame clones alone and is incomplete. The table shows about 66,000 clones, with about 86% occurring only once.

The clonotype was recovered from a man between 25 and 39 years old with glioma. The sample was PBMCs, taken from a glioma patient treated with radiotherapy, temozolomide or both. The rearrangement links TRBV25-1 to TRBJ2-1; 10 bases line up with TRBD1. CDR3 nucleotides: TGTGCCAGCGCACCGGGACAGGGGTTCAATGAGCAGTTCTTC. Amino acids: CASAPGQGFNEQFF.